A single sample is the source of the 28 T cell receptor beta chains below, sequenced in a study of blood T cell repertoires in COVID-19. Only in-frame clones appear in the TCRdb table, and some are missing; sequencing was by immunoSEQ multiplex PCR. The table lists roughly 27,000 clones, roughly 89% of them singletons. The sequenced material came from peripheral blood. These receptors were taken from a woman aged 60-70 years with active COVID-19.

This clone was seen more than once but under ten times. The chain combines TRBV27 with TRBJ2-3, with 9 positions matching TRBD1. The CDR3 has 14 amino acids. With V trimmed by 3 bases and J by 7 bases, 5 bases remained unmatched. Germline V CDR1 and CDR2: MNHEY, SMNVEV (reference sequence). CDR3 nucleotide sequence: TGTGCCAGCAGTTTTGGGACAGGGTCGAATACGCAGTATTTT. Encoded protein: CASSFGTGSNTQYF.

This clone was detected once. V gene TRBV18 combines with J gene TRBJ1-2, with 9 bases lining up with TRBD1. With 2 bases clipped from V and 3 bases from J, the junction kept 13 bases outside the gene matches. The CDR3 length is 18 residues. Germline assignment: CDR1 KGHSH and CDR2 LQKENI. The CDR3 DNA reads TGTGCCAGCTCACCAAGCCCAGGACAGGGGAAGATCGACTATGGCTACACCTTC. This gives the protein CASSPSPGQGKIDYGYTF.

V usage is TRBV5-4 and J usage is TRBJ2-1; 7 bases match TRBD1. The junction had 6 bases not matched to a gene; V was cut back by 0 bases and J by 6 bases. The CDR3 has 15 residues. Germline V gives CDR1 SGHNT, CDR2 YYREEE (reference sequence). DNA for the CDR3: TGTGCCAGCAGCTTGGACTCCGGGACAGTCAATGAGCAGTTCTTC. This encodes CASSLDSGTVNEQFF. The complete variable domain, with remaining parts taken from reference TRBV5-4 and TRBJ2-1, reads ETGVTQSPTHLIKTRGQQVTLRCSSQSGHNTVSWYQQALGQGPQFIFQYYREEENGRGNFPPRFSGLQFPNYSSELNVNALELDDSALYLCASSLDSGTVNEQFFGPGTRLTVL.

The chain combines TRBV14 with TRBJ2-3; no clear D. Germline V gene sequence: CDR1 SGHDN, CDR2 FVKESK. This CDR3 is 15 amino acids long. V was trimmed by 5 bases and J by 0 bases, leaving 12 bases between them. The CDR3 DNA is TGTGCCAGCAGCGCCTTAATCGGTAGCACAGATACGCAGTATTTT. Amino acids: CASSALIGSTDTQYF.

This clone was recorded a few times. V usage is TRBV7-7 and J usage is TRBJ2-2, with 10 bases fitting TRBD2. The germline V gene has CDR1 SSHAT and CDR2 FNYEAQ (reference sequence). The CDR3 sequence is 18 residues long. V shed 5 bases and J 0 bases; nucleotides not matched to a gene: 9. CDR3 DNA: TGTGCCAGCAGCCCCTCAACTAGCGGGATACCGAACACCGGGGAGCTGTTTTTT. Translated: CASSPSTSGIPNTGELFF.

A note on this clone: The junction departs from germline at one end; a sequencing error may be responsible. The V gene is TRBV6-1, the J gene TRBJ2-7, with D perhaps TRBD1 (6 bases). The CDR3 has 16 residues. The germline V gene has CDR1 MNHNS and CDR2 SASEGT. This chain's CDR3 is CASSEETGGGSNEQYF. The CDR3 DNA sequence: TGTGCCAGCAGTGAAGAGACAGGAGGAGGCTCCAACGAGCAGTACTTC.

V is TRBV6-5 and J is TRBJ1-6; D gene unclear. Trimming cost V 6 bases and J 8 bases, with 8 bases left between them. This CDR3 is built from 12 residues. The germline gives CDR1 MNHEY, CDR2 SVGAGI. The CDR3 protein is CASRDWDSPLHF. The CDR3 DNA is TGTGCCAGCAGGGACTGGGATTCACCCCTCCACTTT.

The CDR3 sequence: CASSSGRTGELFF. The CDR3, as DNA: TGTGCCAGCAGCTCCGGGAGAACCGGGGAGCTGTTTTTT. The chain has TRBV7-3 and TRBJ2-2; weak D call: TRBD2 (6 bases). This CDR3 is built from 13 residues. Per the germline V gene, CDR1 is SGHTA and CDR2 is FQGTGA. V was pared by 4 bases and J by 5 bases, with 8 bases between.

J is TRBJ1-2 and V is TRBV3-1 (or the pseudogene TRBV3-2); maybe TRBD1 (6 bases). Germline-derived CDR1 and CDR2 are LGHDT and YNNKEL (reference sequence). The CDR3 consists of 13 residues. Between the trimmed V and J ends, which lost 2 bases and 6 bases, there was a span of 10 bases. CDR3 coding DNA: TGTGCCAGCAGCCAAACAGGGTTGGATGGCTACACCTTC. Amino acids: CASSQTGLDGYTF.

The table lists this clone with a count of one. The chain combines TRBV7-9 with TRBJ1-6; no reliable D call. V gave up 5 bases and J gave up 7 bases, with 9 bases separating them. Germline assignment: CDR1 SEHNR and CDR2 FQNEAQ (reference sequence). This CDR3 spans 13 amino acids. The CDR3 spells CASSETENSPLHF. Written as DNA, the CDR3 is TGTGCCAGCAGCGAGACGGAGAATTCACCCCTCCACTTT.

The CDR3 sequence: CASSIALITRGYEQYF. DNA for the CDR3: TGTGCCAGTAGTATAGCCTTGATTACTCGGGGCTACGAGCAGTACTTC. The chain uses TRBV19 and TRBJ2-7; maybe TRBD2 (5 bases). Germline CDR1 reads LNHDA; CDR2 reads SQIVND (reference sequence). Trimming removed 1 base at V and 3 bases at J, with 16 bases between. CDR3 length: 16 amino acids. Using reference TRBV19 and TRBJ2-7 for the parts outside the CDR3, the full variable domain is DGGITQSPKYLFRKEGQNVTLSCEQNLNHDAMYWYRQDPGQGLRLIYYSQIVNDFQKGDIAEGYSVSREKKESFPLTVTSAQKNPTAFYLCASSIALITRGYEQYFGPGTRLTVT.

This clone was detected a few times. CDR3 nucleotides: TGCGCCAGCAGCTCACAGGGGACCGGGGAGCTGTTTTTT. Its protein is CASSSQGTGELFF. The J gene is TRBJ2-2, the V gene TRBV5-1, with 7 bases identical to TRBD1. CDR3 size: 13 residues. V lost 3 bases, J lost 5 bases, and 1 base stayed unmatched. Germline CDR1 is SGHRS and CDR2 is YFSETQ.

This chain links TRBV6-6 with TRBJ1-1, with D unresolved. The CDR3 runs to 16 residues. With 2 bases removed from V and 4 bases from J, the gap between germline ends came to 17 bases. CDR1 is MNHNY, CDR2 SVGAGI, per germline (reference sequence). The CDR3 nucleotides read TGTGCCAGCAGTTACAACTCGGCCGGGTTGGGCACTGAAGCTTTCTTT. Protein product: CASSYNSAGLGTEAFF.

V gene TRBV27 combines with J gene TRBJ2-5; maybe TRBD1 (6 bases). There are 14 residues in the CDR3. V lost 3 bases, J lost 5 bases, and 13 bases lay in between. In germline, CDR1 is MNHEY, CDR2 SMNVEV (reference sequence). CDR3 sequence reads: CASSFSRGGETQYF. DNA of the CDR3: TGTGCCAGCAGTTTTTCCAGGGGCGGTGAGACCCAGTACTTC.

The V gene is TRBV19, the J gene TRBJ1-6, with TRBD1 identical over 7 bases. Losses at the gene ends were 4 bases for V and 2 bases for J; bases not matched to a gene: 5. This CDR3 is built from 16 residues. The germline V gene encodes CDR1 LNHDA and CDR2 SQIVND (reference sequence). CDR3 coding DNA: TGTGCCAGTAGTACGACTCAGGGGGCCTATAATTCACCCCTCCACTTT. It encodes CASSTTQGAYNSPLHF.

The rearrangement uses TRBV18 and TRBJ1-3, with a possible D match to TRBD1 (5 bases). V was clipped by 3 bases and J by 1 base, with 13 bases between them. Germline V lookup: CDR1 KGHSH, CDR2 LQKENI. The CDR3 extends over 16 amino acids. The CDR3 reads CASSPTFGGSGNTIYF. For the CDR3, the DNA is TGTGCCAGCTCACCCACGTTTGGGGGGTCTGGAAACACCATATATTTT.

The rearrangement uses TRBV5-1 and TRBJ2-7, with 10 bases lining up with TRBD2. The CDR3 has 16 residues. Trimming at V came to 4 bases and at J to 1 base, leaving 8 bases not matched to a gene. Germline lookup yields CDR1 SGHRS and CDR2 YFSETQ. The CDR3 reads CASSREPSGSSYEQYF. The CDR3, as DNA: TGCGCCAGCAGCCGGGAGCCTAGCGGGAGTTCCTACGAGCAGTACTTC.

The CDR3 bases are TGTGCCAGCAGCTTAAGGGGGGCTAGCGGAAACCGAAACATTCAGTACTTC. This codes for CASSLRGASGNRNIQYF. The genes are TRBV7-2 and TRBJ2-4; D is perhaps TRBD2 (7 bases). The germline CDR1 and CDR2 sequences are SGHTA and FQGNSA. The CDR3 extends over 17 amino acids. V lost 2 bases and J lost 6, with 20 bases in between.

The J gene is TRBJ2-1, the V gene TRBV29-1, with D perhaps matching TRBD2 (6 bases). V was trimmed by 7 bases and J by 6 bases, leaving 13 bases between them. The CDR3 is 12 amino acids. CDR1 and CDR2 (germline): SQVTM, ANQGSEA. The CDR3 is CSARPTSNEQFF. DNA for the CDR3: TGCAGCGCCCGCCCGACTAGCAATGAGCAGTTCTTC.

The chain couples TRBV29-1 to TRBJ1-1; unclear D gene. The length of the CDR3 is 12 residues. Trimming stripped 7 bases from V and 5 bases from J, with 14 bases between. Germline CDR1 is SQVTM and CDR2 is ANQGSEA. The CDR3 nucleotides read TGCAGCGCGGGGAGGTATATAACTGAAGCTTTCTTT. Encoded protein: CSAGRYITEAFF.

V and J are TRBV7-8 and TRBJ2-3, with D tentatively TRBD2 (5 bases). This CDR3 has 14 amino acids. Per germline, CDR1 SGHVS and CDR2 FQNEAQ. Trimming removed 3 bases from V and 4 bases from J, with 11 bases in between. In DNA form, the CDR3 reads TGTGCCAGCAGCTTTTCGGAGGCCTCAGATACGCAGTATTTT. Translating gives CASSFSEASDTQYF.

The gene calls are TRBV23-1 and TRBJ2-5; a weak D match, TRBD2 (5 bases). TRBV23-1 is an ORF, and what it does is uncertain. The CDR3 runs to 15 residues. V was shortened by 0 bases and J by 4 bases, with 12 bases between the two germline ends. CDR3 loop: CASSQSMKGAETQYF. Here the CDR3 DNA reads TGCGCCAGCAGTCAATCGATGAAGGGAGCAGAGACCCAGTACTTC.

This chain joins TRBV5-1 and TRBJ1-2; 9 bases map to TRBD1. The CDR3 length is 17 residues. With V trimmed by 4 bases and J by 2 bases, 12 bases remained unmatched. Germline V lookup: CDR1 SGHRS, CDR2 YFSETQ. CDR3 residues: CASSETGGFSSNYGYTF. The CDR3 DNA is TGCGCCAGCAGCGAGACAGGGGGATTTAGTTCGAACTATGGCTACACCTTC.

The genes are TRBV29-1 and TRBJ1-2, with 9 bases that match TRBD1. This CDR3 is 12 amino acids long. The V segment lost 7 bases and the J segment 4 bases; nucleotides outside the gene matches: 4. From germline, CDR1 is SQVTM and CDR2 ANQGSEA. The CDR3 DNA reads as TGCAGCGCCCTGACAGGGGGCTATGGCTACACCTTC. This gives the protein CSALTGGYGYTF.

This chain connects TRBV28 to TRBJ1-2; weak D call: TRBD1 (6 bases). The CDR3 extends over 13 amino acids. The ends were cut back, 1 base at V and 6 bases at J, with 9 bases in the middle. Germline lookup yields CDR1 MDHEN and CDR2 SYDVKM. The CDR3 here is CASSLFTGNGYTF. The CDR3 coding sequence is TGTGCCAGCAGTTTATTCACAGGGAATGGCTACACCTTC.

The chain employs TRBV28 and TRBJ2-7; 7 bases are shared with TRBD2. The V segment lost 5 bases and the J segment 0 bases; nucleotides outside the gene matches: 4. Germline V CDR1 and CDR2: MDHEN, SYDVKM. The CDR3 length is 14 residues. CDR3 nucleotide sequence: TGTGCCAGCAGTACCGGCGGGAGCTCCTACGAGCAGTACTTC. Its translation: CASSTGGSSYEQYF.

The V and J genes are TRBV18 and TRBJ1-1; 11 bases map to TRBD1. The V gene end was trimmed by 3 bases and the J gene end by 1 base; junction bases not matched to a gene: 4. Per germline, CDR1 KGHSH and CDR2 LQKENI. The CDR3 has 16 amino acids. CDR3 DNA: TGTGCCAGCTCACCCGGGACAGGGGGTCGGAACACTGAAGCTTTCTTT. The encoded protein is CASSPGTGGRNTEAFF. The full variable domain, rest sourced from reference TRBV18 and TRBJ1-1, is NAGVMQNPRHLVRRRGQEARLRCSPMKGHSHVYWYRQLPEEGLKFMVYLQKENIIDESGMPKERFSAEFPKEGPSILRIQQVVRGDSAAYFCASSPGTGGRNTEAFFGQGTRLTVV.

The genes are TRBV10-3 and TRBJ2-7; D is unresolved. Germline V gene sequence: CDR1 ENHRY, CDR2 SYGVKD. The CDR3 length is 15 residues. V dropped 3 bases and J dropped 3 bases, with 15 bases sitting between them. This CDR3 reads CAISDWRITVYEQYF. CDR3 coding DNA: TGTGCCATCAGTGATTGGCGGATCACTGTCTACGAGCAGTACTTC.